This T cell receptor (beta chain) came from a study of T-cell memory formation after mild COVID-19. Whole-study context: TCR clusters were mostly donor specific. Study-wide findings and caveats: Researchers report contracting CD4+ clones mostly in CM and EM, with CD8+ clones in EMRA. Cross-reactive memory appears to have joined, as suggested by some responding clones showing up in pre-infection memory.

With respect to this clonotype: What it binds is unknown.

The CDR3 length is 14 residues. Germline assignment: CDR1 SGHVS and CDR2 FQNEAQ. Trimming removed 7 bases at V and 7 bases at J, with 14 bases between. After 5'RACE with constant-segment primers, TCR alpha and TCR beta cDNA libraries carrying sample barcodes and UMIs were obtained. TCRdb re-derived calls from the 5' RACE reads in MiXCR, one entry per CDR3 protein. Counted here are 550,000 to 600,000 distinct CDR3 sequences, about 20% occurring once; the ten biggest clones make up around 9.2%. This rearrangement joins TRBV7-8 to TRBJ1-6; the D is unclear. This TCR was sampled from an adult woman who had mild COVID-19 (a few samples of this study predate the infection). Cell type and time point are not known. The specimen sequenced was PBMCs or a T cell subset sorted from them (not recorded which). As DNA, the CDR3 is TGTGCCAGCAACCCGGCGACGGGGAATTCACCCCTCCACTTT. This gives the protein CASNPATGNSPLHF. The full variable domain, with the rest looked up from reference TRBV7-8 and TRBJ1-6, is GAGVSQSPRYKVAKRGQDVALRCDPISGHVSLFWYQQALGQGPEFLTYFQNEAQLDKSGLPSDRFFAERPEGSVSTLKIQRTQQEDSAVYLCASNPATGNSPLHFGNGTRLTVT.